A selection of T cell receptor beta chains follows, all from one sample in a study of blood T cells in healthy people across ages. TCRdb re-analysed the 5' RACE reads in MiXCR, keeping a single row per CDR3 protein. In the table there are about 2 million distinct CDR3 sequences, about 49% of which are singletons. Sequencing input: blood. These TCRs come from a woman aged 40 to 50 in good health. CDR3s include the opening cysteine and the closing phenylalanine or tryptophan. D genes are given only for firm matches. Clone size is not always given. Where it is, it says once, few, many or a class for expanded clones.

TRBV9	NA	TRBJ2-7	NA	TGTGCCAGCAGCGAGAGGCCCTTGCCTACCTACGAGCAGTACTTC	CASSERPLPTYEQYF
TRBV21-1	NA	TRBJ2-7	NA	TGTGCCAGCAGCAAGGGACAGGGGATAGGATCCTACGAGCAGTACTTC	CASSKGQGIGSYEQYF
TRBV2	NA	TRBJ2-7	TRBD2	TGTGCCAGCAGGACCCGCCCTGGCGGGGGGTCCGTGGGTCGGCAGTACTTC	CASRTRPGGGSVGRQYF
TRBV27	many	TRBJ2-3	TRBD1	TGTGCCAGCAGTCGGACAGGTCTCCTCACAGATACGCAGTATTTT	CASSRTGLLTDTQYF
TRBV12-3/TRBV12-4	NA	TRBJ2-3	NA	TGTGCCAGCAGTATAACCGGCCGACCTAGCACAGATACGCAGTATTTT	CASSITGRPSTDTQYF
TRBV27	NA	TRBJ1-2	TRBD1	TGTGCCAGCAGTTCCCGACTAACAGGGGGCTGGAGTTCATATGGCTACACCTTC	CASSSRLTGGWSSYGYTF
TRBV20-1	NA	TRBJ2-3	TRBD2	TGCAGTGCTTCACGACTAGCGGGGGCTTACACAGATACGCAGTATTTT	CSASRLAGAYTDTQYF
TRBV5-1	few	TRBJ2-7	TRBD2	TGCGCCAGCAGTTTAGGACTAGCGGCGCTTAACTCCTACGAGCAGTACTTC	CASSLGLAALNSYEQYF
TRBV6-1	NA	TRBJ2-6	NA	TGTGCCAGCAGGCGGGGCGGGACACTTCAGGGATCTGGGGCCAACGTCCTGACTTTC	CASRRGGTLQGSGANVLTF
TRBV28	NA	TRBJ1-2	NA	TGTGCCAGCAGTTTTTTGAGGAATGGCTACACCTTC	CASSFLRNGYTF
TRBV10-3	few	TRBJ2-3	TRBD2	TGTGCCATCAGTGGATTGGGACTAGCGGCAGTCACAGATACGCAGTATTTT	CAISGLGLAAVTDTQYF
TRBV29-1	NA	TRBJ2-7	NA	TGCAGCGTTGAAGCCGACGGGATTTGGTCCTACGAGCAGTACTTC	CSVEADGIWSYEQYF
TRBV5-1	NA	TRBJ2-1	NA	TGCGCCAGCAGCTTCGAATTGTATGAGCAGTTCTTC	CASSFELYEQFF
TRBV12-3/TRBV12-4	NA	TRBJ2-1	TRBD2	TGTGCCAGCAGTTCACTAGCGGGGGGAAACTACAATGAGCAGTTCTTC	CASSSLAGGNYNEQFF
TRBV6-5	NA	TRBJ2-1	NA	TGTGCCAGCAAGCCCCTAGGCGCAGGGTACAATGAGCAGTTCTTC	CASKPLGAGYNEQFF
TRBV10-3	NA	TRBJ1-5	NA	TGTGCCATCAGAACAAGTCTTAATCAGCCCCAGCATTTT	CAIRTSLNQPQHF
TRBV4-1	NA	TRBJ2-1	NA	TGCGCCAGCAGCCAAGAGTACGGTAATGAGCAGTTCTTC	CASSQEYGNEQFF
TRBV14	few	TRBJ2-5	TRBD1	TGTGCCAGCAGCCAGGGACAGAGTCTCGGAGAGACCCAGTACTTC	CASSQGQSLGETQYF
TRBV5-1	NA	TRBJ2-7	NA	TGCGCCAGCAGCTTGGTCCCCTCAGAATACGAGCAGTACTTC	CASSLVPSEYEQYF
TRBV24-1	few	TRBJ2-5	TRBD2	TGTGCCACCAGTGATACTTCACGGGGGGGCGGAGAGACCCAGTACTTC	CATSDTSRGGGETQYF
TRBV6-5	few	TRBJ2-1	NA	TGTGCCAGCAGTTACTCGTACCGGCCCAATGAGCAGTTCTTC	CASSYSYRPNEQFF
TRBV7-2	NA	TRBJ2-7	NA	TGTGCCAGCAGCTTATCTACAGGGTATCGGGAGCAGTACTTC	CASSLSTGYREQYF
TRBV4-3	NA	TRBJ1-5	NA	TGCGCCAGCAGCCAAGATTCGGAGGGCAATCAGCCCCAGCATTTT	CASSQDSEGNQPQHF
TRBV24-1	NA	TRBJ2-3	NA	TGTGCCACCAGTGATCTCCGGGACACCACAGATACGCAGTATTTT	CATSDLRDTTDTQYF
TRBV4-3	many	TRBJ2-3	NA	TGCGCCAGCAGCCAAGATTACGCAGATACGCAGTATTTT	CASSQDYADTQYF
TRBV6-2/TRBV6-3	few	TRBJ1-2	TRBD1	TGTGCCAGCAGTTACCACAGGGGTACGACTGATGGCTACACCTTC	CASSYHRGTTDGYTF
TRBV15	NA	TRBJ1-2	NA	TGTGCCACCAGCAGAGTGGACAACTATGGCTACACCTTC	CATSRVDNYGYTF
TRBV7-3	NA	TRBJ2-1	NA	TGTGCCAGCAGCTTACTGGGGCAGAAGAGCTACAATGAGCAGTTCTTC	CASSLLGQKSYNEQFF
TRBV5-1	NA	TRBJ2-4	NA	TGCGCCAGTACTTCCGGGGCTAGGGGCCCCAAAAACATTCAGTACTTC	CASTSGARGPKNIQYF
TRBV6-4	NA	TRBJ2-5	TRBD1	TGTGCCAGCAGTGAGGACAGGGGGGGACCCCAGTACTTC	CASSEDRGGPQYF
TRBV6-1	few	TRBJ2-1	NA	TGTGCCAGCCCCCTCCACAATGAGCAGTTCTTC	CASPLHNEQFF
TRBV28	NA	TRBJ2-7	NA	TGTGCCAGCAGCGCTGGGCAGTGGAGCTCCTACGAGCAGTACTTC	CASSAGQWSSYEQYF
TRBV5-4	few	TRBJ2-7	TRBD1	TGTGCCAGCAGCTCTCCGGGACAGGGAGTTCGGCAGTACTTC	CASSSPGQGVRQYF
TRBV7-2	NA	TRBJ2-5	NA	TGTGCCAGCCAGGAAGAAGAGACCCAGTACTTC	CASQEEETQYF
TRBV20-1	few	TRBJ2-3	NA	TGCAGTGCCCCCCCCGGGAGCGCCGTTGCAGATACGCAGTATTTT	CSAPPGSAVADTQYF
TRBV7-9	few	TRBJ1-2	NA	TGTGCCAGCAGCTTAGGGGAGACAGGACGTTATGGCTACACCTTC	CASSLGETGRYGYTF